A single sample is the source of the 16 T cell receptor beta chains below, sequenced in a study of T-cell memory formation after mild COVID-19. TCRdb called the 5' RACE reads again in MiXCR, with one record for every CDR3 protein. Of roughly 350,000 distinct CDR3 sequences in the sample, around a fifth are singletons; the top ten hold under 15%. The sample taken for sequencing was PBMCs or a T cell subset sorted from them (not recorded which). The receptors stem from an adult woman who had mild COVID-19 (a few samples of this study predate the infection). Cell type and time point are not known.

This clonotype was counted a few times. V is TRBV7-2 and J is TRBJ2-1; 9 nucleotides line up with TRBD2. Looked up from germline, CDR1 is SGHTA and CDR2 is FQGNSA. The CDR3 covers 15 residues. With V trimmed by 6 bases and J by 2 bases, 5 bases remained unmatched. CDR3 sequence (DNA): TGTGCCAGCAGAGCCCCTAGCGGGGCCTACAATGAGCAGTTCTTC. Translation: CASRAPSGAYNEQFF.

The V gene is TRBV15, the J gene TRBJ2-7; TRBD2 is a possible D gene (6 bases). CDR1 is LNHNV and CDR2 is YYDKDF in the germline V gene (reference sequence). The CDR3 is 15 residues long. V lost 0 bases and J lost 3, with 12 bases in between. The CDR3 loop is CATSRDSGGGYEQYF. Here the CDR3 DNA reads TGTGCCACCAGCAGAGATTCCGGGGGTGGCTACGAGCAGTACTTC.

J is TRBJ2-7 and V is TRBV7-9; 7 nucleotides agree with TRBD1. The V gene's germline CDR1 is SEHNR and CDR2 FQNEAQ (reference sequence). The J segment lost 7 bases and the V segment lost 4 bases, leaving 10 bases of the junction unmatched. CDR3 length equals 14 residues. The CDR3 reads CASSWQGELWEQYF. The CDR3 DNA sequence: TGTGCCAGCAGCTGGCAGGGGGAGTTGTGGGAGCAGTACTTC.

The chain employs TRBV29-1 and TRBJ2-1; 9 nucleotides align to TRBD2. Germline assignment: CDR1 SQVTM and CDR2 ANQGSEA. CDR3 length equals 14 residues. The V and J ends lost 6 bases and 7 bases, in that order; junction bases with no gene match: 10. Here the CDR3 reads CSVSVAGVGNEQFF. The CDR3, as DNA: TGCAGCGTCTCCGTAGCGGGAGTTGGGAATGAGCAGTTCTTC.

This sequence joins TRBV6-5 and TRBJ1-1, with D hard to call. The CDR3 covers 13 residues. Trimming took off 5 bases at V and 4 bases at J, with 11 bases between the two ends. The V gene's germline CDR1 is MNHEY and CDR2 SVGAGI. CDR3 coding DNA: TGTGCCAGCAGTGCCTGGGTTAGCACTGAAGCTTTCTTT. It specifies CASSAWVSTEAFF.

The table lists this clonotype with a few counts. This rearrangement joins TRBV7-6 to TRBJ2-7; 8 positions match TRBD2. This CDR3 comprises 16 residues. The junction had 13 bases not matched to a gene; V was cut back by 5 bases and J by 4 bases. Germline lookup yields CDR1 SGHVS and CDR2 FNYEAQ. The CDR3 DNA follows: TGTGCCAGCAGCCCCTCTGACCGGGGGGGTAGGTACGAGCAGTACTTC. Its protein product is CASSPSDRGGRYEQYF.

The chain recombines TRBV24-1 with TRBJ2-5; 14 bases align to TRBD2. Germline V gene lookup returns CDR1 KGHDR and CDR2 SFDVKD. The junction had 7 bases not matched to a gene; V was cut back by 7 bases and J by 4 bases. This CDR3 is built from 16 residues. The CDR3 spells CATSPGLAGVPETQYF. In DNA form, the CDR3 reads TGTGCCACCAGCCCGGGACTAGCGGGAGTCCCAGAGACCCAGTACTTC.

This clonotype was counted a few times. This chain connects TRBV4-1 to TRBJ2-1, with TRBD1 matching 8 bases. With 6 bases clipped from V and 0 bases from J, the junction kept 4 bases outside the gene matches. Germline-derived CDR1 and CDR2 are MGHRA and YSYEKL. This CDR3 has 15 residues. The DNA for the CDR3 is TGCGCCAGCAGAGATACAGGGGGCTCCTACAATGAGCAGTTCTTC. Translated, it gives CASRDTGGSYNEQFF.

V gene TRBV7-9 combines with J gene TRBJ2-2; D not certain. Trimming removed 5 bases at V and 4 bases at J, with 11 bases between. Germline V CDR1 and CDR2: SEHNR, FQNEAQ (reference sequence). CDR3 length: 14 amino acids. The CDR3 reads CASSLRGATGELFF. CDR3 in DNA: TGTGCCAGCAGCCTACGTGGAGCCACCGGGGAGCTGTTTTTT.

Only a few counts were recorded for this clonotype. V usage is TRBV7-2 and J usage is TRBJ1-5, with 7 bases that match TRBD1. There are 15 residues in the CDR3. Germline values: CDR1 SGHTA, CDR2 FQGNSA. Germline trimming cut 6 bases from V and 2 bases from J; bases unmatched to any gene: 7. CDR3 loop: CASRVTGAGNQPQHF. The DNA for the CDR3 is TGTGCCAGCAGAGTAACAGGGGCGGGCAATCAGCCCCAGCATTTT.

The rearrangement links TRBV7-3 to TRBJ2-1, with 9 bases that match TRBD2. The CDR3 is made up of 16 amino acids. Trimming at V came to 3 bases and at J to 4 bases, leaving 7 bases not matched to a gene. Germline CDR1 reads SGHTA; CDR2 reads FQGTGA. The CDR3 bases are TGTGCCAGCAGCTTCGGGACTAGCAGTAGGTACAATGAGCAGTTCTTC. This translates into CASSFGTSSRYNEQFF.

This clonotype appeared a few times. The rearrangement uses TRBV30 and TRBJ2-2; weak D call: TRBD2 (5 bases). Deletions cut 5 bases from V and 9 bases from J, with 16 bases between. Germline V gene data show CDR1 as GTSNPN and CDR2 as SVGIG (reference sequence). CDR3 length: 13 residues. The CDR3 nucleotides are TGTGCCTGGCGGGAACCGGCAGCCCGGGAGCTGTTTTTT. Translating it yields CAWREPAARELFF.

This sequence joins TRBV19 and TRBJ1-2; D gene ambiguous. This CDR3 spans 13 amino acids. V shed 5 bases and J shed 2 bases, with 9 bases lying between them. The germline V gene encodes CDR1 LNHDA and CDR2 SQIVND (reference sequence). This CDR3 reads CASSYISNYGYTF. The CDR3 DNA sequence: TGTGCCAGTAGTTACATCTCCAACTATGGCTACACCTTC.

V is TRBV25-1 and J is TRBJ1-6, with 7 bases matching TRBD1. The CDR3 extends over 13 amino acids. CDR1 and CDR2 (germline): MGHDK, SYGVNS. V trimming: 4 bases; J trimming: 12 bases; junction bases outside the gene matches: 6. This chain's CDR3 is CASSGGGGKPLHF. Here the CDR3 DNA reads TGTGCCAGCAGTGGAGGGGGCGGAAAACCCCTCCACTTT.

This clonotype has more than one count but fewer than ten. The chain recombines TRBV6-2 or TRBV6-3 with TRBJ1-2; possibly TRBD1 for D (6 bases). Trimming removed 0 bases from V and 4 bases from J, with 12 bases in between. The CDR3 runs 15 residues. Germline CDR1 and CDR2: MNHEY and SVGEGT. The CDR3: CASSYSIGGSYGYTF. CDR3 nucleotide sequence: TGTGCCAGCAGTTACTCTATCGGGGGCTCCTATGGCTACACCTTC.

The chain has TRBV6-5 and TRBJ1-2; 10 nucleotides agree with TRBD1. Trimming removed 5 bases from V and 8 bases from J; junction bases left unmatched: 11. CDR3 size: 15 residues. Germline lookup yields CDR1 MNHEY and CDR2 SVGAGI. The CDR3 DNA reads TGTGCCAGCAGTCATCCTCCGGGACAGGGGTACGGCTACACCTTC. It yields the protein CASSHPPGQGYGYTF.